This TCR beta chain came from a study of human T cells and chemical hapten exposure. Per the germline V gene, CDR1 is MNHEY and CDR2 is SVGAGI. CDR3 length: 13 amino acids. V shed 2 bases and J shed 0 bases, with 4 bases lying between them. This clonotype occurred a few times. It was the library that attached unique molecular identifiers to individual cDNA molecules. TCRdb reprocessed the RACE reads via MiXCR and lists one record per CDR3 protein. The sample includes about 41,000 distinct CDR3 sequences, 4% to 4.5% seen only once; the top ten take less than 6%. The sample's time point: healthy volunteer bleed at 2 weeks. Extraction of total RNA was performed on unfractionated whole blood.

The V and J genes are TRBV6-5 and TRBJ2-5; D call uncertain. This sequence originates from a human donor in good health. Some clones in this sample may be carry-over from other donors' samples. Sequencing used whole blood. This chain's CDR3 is CASSYQHQETQYF. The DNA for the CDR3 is TGTGCCAGCAGTTACCAGCACCAAGAGACCCAGTACTTC.